One sample yielded the 22 T cell receptor beta chains listed below, sequenced in a study of response to subunit inactivated influenza vaccine (dated by TCRdb to about 2018). Libraries were made using RT-PCR. Data came from an Illumina HiSeq 2500. TCRdb took the public reads, trimmed them with fastp at Q25, ran MiXCR for clone calling and kept in-frame beta chains. Entries that share a CDR3 protein sequence are merged under the most common genes and DNA. In this sample the table shows 560,000 or so distinct CDR3 sequences, around 8% of which occur a single time. The ten largest clones take up roughly 13% of the sample. This sample comprised PBMCs from blood, obtained around 25 months after vaccination. These receptors came from a man aged 50-75 years who received an inactivated influenza vaccine. Donor details come from another sample of the same person, matched by shared clones.

The table lists this clonotype with a few counts. The chain has TRBV20-1 and TRBJ1-2, with 7 bases aligning to TRBD1. The CDR3 is 14 residues long. The V and J ends lost 6 bases and 4 bases, in that order; junction bases with no gene match: 11. Per germline, CDR1 DFQATT and CDR2 SNEGSKA (reference sequence). CDR3 nucleotide sequence: TGCAGTGCACCCCAGACAGGGATCGTCTATGGCTACACCTTC. Protein sequence: CSAPQTGIVYGYTF.

The chain links TRBV29-1 to TRBJ2-7; TRBD1 matches at 9 bases. In germline, CDR1 is SQVTM, CDR2 ANQGSEA. CDR3 length equals 13 residues. Trimming at V came to 6 bases and at J to 0 bases, leaving 3 bases not matched to a gene. CDR3 sequence reads: CSVDRGGSYEQYF. The CDR3 coding sequence is TGCAGCGTAGACAGGGGGGGCTCCTACGAGCAGTACTTC.

The rearrangement joins TRBV10-1 to TRBJ2-1; D is undetermined. Germline V gene lookup returns CDR1 WNHNN and CDR2 SYGVQD (reference sequence). The V end was cut by 0 bases, the J end by 6 bases, with 6 bases between. CDR3 length: 13 amino acids. CDR3 amino acids: CASSESNSNEQFF. The CDR3 region has the DNA TGCGCCAGCAGTGAGTCGAACAGCAATGAGCAGTTCTTC.

This clonotype occurred many times. The J gene is TRBJ2-1, the V gene TRBV28; TRBD2 matches 10 bases. With V trimmed by 8 bases and J by 6 bases, 10 bases remained unmatched. The V gene's germline CDR1 is MDHEN and CDR2 SYDVKM. The CDR3 runs to 15 residues. The CDR3: CASGKLAGNINEQFF. CDR3 in DNA: TGTGCCAGCGGAAAACTAGCGGGGAATATCAATGAGCAGTTCTTC.

The CDR3 loop is CSAGSSLGANVLTF. The DNA for the CDR3 is TGCAGTGCCGGAAGTTCACTCGGGGCCAACGTCCTGACTTTC. V gene TRBV20-1 combines with J gene TRBJ2-6; no firm D call. Looked up from germline, CDR1 is DFQATT and CDR2 is SNEGSKA (reference sequence). Trimming pared 6 bases from V and 4 bases from J, leaving 13 bases between. The length of the CDR3 is 14 residues.

The chain recombines TRBV6-2 or TRBV6-3 with TRBJ2-7; 9 bases fit TRBD2. This CDR3 has 15 residues. J gave up 6 bases and V 7 bases, and 13 bases lay outside the gene matches. Germline-derived CDR1 and CDR2 are MNHEY and SVGEGT. This CDR3 reads CASNLQGTSPSEQYF. The CDR3 nucleotides read TGTGCCAGCAACTTACAGGGGACTAGCCCTTCCGAGCAGTACTTC.

This clonotype was seen a handful of times. This sequence joins TRBV7-2 and TRBJ2-5; D is perhaps TRBD1 (5 bases). Trimming pared 3 bases from V and 2 bases from J, leaving 13 bases between. Looked up from germline, CDR1 is SGHTA and CDR2 is FQGNSA. The CDR3 length is 15 residues. CDR3 bases: TGTGCCAGCAGCTTGAATTCAGGGCGTCAAGAGACCCAGTACTTC. Protein product: CASSLNSGRQETQYF.

The rearrangement uses TRBV11-2 and TRBJ2-5; D gene uncertain. Germline loops: CDR1 SGHAT, CDR2 FQNNGV. The CDR3 spans 14 residues. Trimming left V 6 bases short and J 1 base short, with 12 bases between. CDR3 sequence (DNA): TGTGCCAGCAGGTCCTGGGCGACCCAAGAGACCCAGTACTTC. Its translation: CASRSWATQETQYF.

This clonotype came up a few times. V and J are TRBV20-1 and TRBJ1-6; 7 bases agree with TRBD1. From germline, CDR1 is DFQATT and CDR2 SNEGSKA (reference sequence). The CDR3 covers 17 residues. The J segment lost 7 bases and the V segment lost 3 bases, leaving 15 bases of the junction unmatched. The CDR3 here is CSASRGRGWAKNSPLHF. In DNA form, the CDR3 reads TGCAGTGCTAGTAGGGGGCGCGGATGGGCGAAAAATTCACCCCTCCACTTT.

The CDR3 region is CSVGGRLTNTGELFF. In DNA form, the CDR3 reads TGCAGCGTCGGTGGACGGCTCACGAACACCGGGGAGCTGTTTTTT. The chain combines TRBV29-1 with TRBJ2-2; D is unresolved. The CDR3 sequence is 15 residues long. CDR1 SQVTM and CDR2 ANQGSEA come from the germline V gene. V was trimmed by 6 bases and J by 0 bases, leaving 14 bases between them.

The chain uses TRBV5-1 and TRBJ2-7; D is uncertain. The CDR3 loop spans 11 amino acids. Germline V lookup: CDR1 SGHRS, CDR2 YFSETQ. The germline V and J ends were trimmed by 2 bases and 6 bases, with 6 bases remaining between them. CDR3 sequence reads: CASSLATEQYF. The CDR3 region has the DNA TGCGCCAGCAGCTTAGCGACCGAGCAGTACTTC. Supplemented by reference TRBV5-1 and TRBJ2-7, the full variable domain reads KAGVTQTPRYLIKTRGQQVTLSCSPISGHRSVSWYQQTPGQGLQFLFEYFSETQRNKGNFPGRFSGRQFSNSRSEMNVSTLELGDSALYLCASSLATEQYFGPGTRLTVT.

This sequence joins TRBV12-3 or TRBV12-4 and TRBJ2-3; 10 nucleotides agree with TRBD2. The trim removed 6 bases at V and 4 bases at J, leaving 22 bases unmatched. The CDR3 spans 20 residues. This chain's CDR3 is CASSLGSLFRLAGDPDTQYF. The CDR3 DNA is TGTGCCAGCAGCCTAGGCTCGTTGTTTAGGCTAGCGGGAGATCCAGATACGCAGTATTTT.

In this sample, this clonotype turned up many times. The genes are TRBV7-9 and TRBJ2-3; maybe TRBD1 (6 bases). The CDR3 loop spans 15 amino acids. V lost 4 bases, J lost 2 bases, and 13 bases lay in between. Germline lookup yields CDR1 SEHNR and CDR2 FQNEAQ (reference sequence). The CDR3 region is CASSSTGSNTDTQYF. CDR3 bases: TGTGCCAGCAGCTCTACAGGGTCCAACACAGATACGCAGTATTTT.

This chain uses TRBV7-9 with TRBJ1-2; D is perhaps TRBD1 (6 bases). Deletions cut 0 bases from V and 3 bases from J, with 14 bases between. The CDR3 is made up of 16 amino acids. Per germline, CDR1 SEHNR and CDR2 FQNEAQ (reference sequence). The CDR3: CASSLAGRAGDYGYTF. The CDR3 DNA reads TGTGCCAGCAGCTTAGCCGGACGGGCAGGGGACTATGGCTACACCTTC.

This clonotype came up a few times. The chain uses TRBV4-3 and TRBJ1-2; no reliable D call. Trimming removed 0 bases at V and 1 base at J, with 6 bases between. Germline V gene data show CDR1 as LGHNA and CDR2 as YSLEER. This CDR3 is built from 14 residues. The CDR3 reads CASSQDPRNYGYTF. CDR3 bases: TGCGCCAGCAGCCAAGATCCCCGTAACTATGGCTACACCTTC.

The chain couples TRBV5-1 to TRBJ2-3; D is perhaps TRBD2 (6 bases). Germline V gene sequence: CDR1 SGHRS, CDR2 YFSETQ. V lost 4 bases, J lost 4 bases, and 19 bases lay in between. This CDR3 contains 16 residues. The chain's CDR3 is CASSLRLGGFADTQYF. CDR3 DNA sequence: TGCGCCAGCAGCCTCCGTCTGGGGGGATTCGCAGATACGCAGTATTTT.

This clonotype was seen only a few times. This chain uses TRBV20-1 with TRBJ2-5; D might be TRBD1 (6 bases). V gave up 6 bases and J gave up 1 base, with 15 bases separating them. This CDR3 spans 14 amino acids. Per germline, CDR1 DFQATT and CDR2 SNEGSKA (reference sequence). The CDR3 reads CSAHKGDIQETQYF. The CDR3 coding sequence is TGCAGTGCCCACAAGGGGGACATCCAAGAGACCCAGTACTTC.

At least ten counts were recorded for this clonotype. The chain uses TRBV5-4 and TRBJ2-3, with no clear D. CDR3 length: 13 amino acids. Between the trimmed V and J ends, which lost 0 bases and 2 bases, there was a span of 4 bases. Germline V gene data show CDR1 as SGHNT and CDR2 as YYREEE (reference sequence). In DNA form, the CDR3 reads TGTGCCAGCAGCTTGGGGGCCACAGATACGCAGTATTTT. This sequence encodes CASSLGATDTQYF.

This chain joins TRBV6-5 and TRBJ2-1; D gene unclear. The ends were cut back, 2 bases at V and 5 bases at J, with 10 bases in the middle. The CDR3 runs 14 residues. Germline V CDR1 and CDR2: MNHEY, SVGAGI. The CDR3 DNA sequence: TGTGCCAGCAGTTACGGTAATAGAAACAATGAGCAGTTCTTC. Encoded protein: CASSYGNRNNEQFF.

V and J are TRBV20-1 and TRBJ1-2, with 7 bases matching TRBD1. CDR3 length equals 13 residues. J lost 8 bases, V lost 3 bases, and 9 bases had no gene match. Germline loops: CDR1 DFQATT, CDR2 SNEGSKA (reference sequence). The CDR3 DNA follows: TGCAGTGCTAGGGATGAGGGGGCTGGGGGCTACACCTTC. Translating it yields CSARDEGAGGYTF.

This clonotype was observed at least ten times. The chain links TRBV20-1 to TRBJ2-1; 13 bases match TRBD2. Germline V lookup: CDR1 DFQATT, CDR2 SNEGSKA (reference sequence). J was trimmed by 5 bases and V by 0 bases; bases with no gene match: 4. The CDR3 loop spans 16 amino acids. CDR3 sequence: CSARERLAGGHNEQFF. CDR3 coding DNA: TGCAGTGCTAGAGAGAGACTAGCGGGAGGCCACAATGAGCAGTTCTTC.

As to this clonotype: A much larger clonotype is one base distant, so this may be a read error. The rearrangement links TRBV13 to TRBJ2-3, with D maybe TRBD2 (6 bases). Germline V lookup: CDR1 PRHDT, CDR2 FYEKMQ (reference sequence). The CDR3 runs to 14 residues. Trimming cost V 2 bases and J 4 bases, with 10 bases left between them. CDR3 bases: TGTGCCAGCAGCTTAATAGGGGAGGCAGATACGCAGTATTTT. It encodes CASSLIGEADTQYF. Complete variable domain (other parts from reference TRBV13 and TRBJ2-3): AAGVIQSPRHLIKEKRETATLKCYPIPRHDTVYWYQQGPGQDPQFLISFYEKMQSDKGSIPDRFSAQQFSDYHSELNMSSLELGDSALYFCASSLIGEADTQYFGPGTRLTVL.